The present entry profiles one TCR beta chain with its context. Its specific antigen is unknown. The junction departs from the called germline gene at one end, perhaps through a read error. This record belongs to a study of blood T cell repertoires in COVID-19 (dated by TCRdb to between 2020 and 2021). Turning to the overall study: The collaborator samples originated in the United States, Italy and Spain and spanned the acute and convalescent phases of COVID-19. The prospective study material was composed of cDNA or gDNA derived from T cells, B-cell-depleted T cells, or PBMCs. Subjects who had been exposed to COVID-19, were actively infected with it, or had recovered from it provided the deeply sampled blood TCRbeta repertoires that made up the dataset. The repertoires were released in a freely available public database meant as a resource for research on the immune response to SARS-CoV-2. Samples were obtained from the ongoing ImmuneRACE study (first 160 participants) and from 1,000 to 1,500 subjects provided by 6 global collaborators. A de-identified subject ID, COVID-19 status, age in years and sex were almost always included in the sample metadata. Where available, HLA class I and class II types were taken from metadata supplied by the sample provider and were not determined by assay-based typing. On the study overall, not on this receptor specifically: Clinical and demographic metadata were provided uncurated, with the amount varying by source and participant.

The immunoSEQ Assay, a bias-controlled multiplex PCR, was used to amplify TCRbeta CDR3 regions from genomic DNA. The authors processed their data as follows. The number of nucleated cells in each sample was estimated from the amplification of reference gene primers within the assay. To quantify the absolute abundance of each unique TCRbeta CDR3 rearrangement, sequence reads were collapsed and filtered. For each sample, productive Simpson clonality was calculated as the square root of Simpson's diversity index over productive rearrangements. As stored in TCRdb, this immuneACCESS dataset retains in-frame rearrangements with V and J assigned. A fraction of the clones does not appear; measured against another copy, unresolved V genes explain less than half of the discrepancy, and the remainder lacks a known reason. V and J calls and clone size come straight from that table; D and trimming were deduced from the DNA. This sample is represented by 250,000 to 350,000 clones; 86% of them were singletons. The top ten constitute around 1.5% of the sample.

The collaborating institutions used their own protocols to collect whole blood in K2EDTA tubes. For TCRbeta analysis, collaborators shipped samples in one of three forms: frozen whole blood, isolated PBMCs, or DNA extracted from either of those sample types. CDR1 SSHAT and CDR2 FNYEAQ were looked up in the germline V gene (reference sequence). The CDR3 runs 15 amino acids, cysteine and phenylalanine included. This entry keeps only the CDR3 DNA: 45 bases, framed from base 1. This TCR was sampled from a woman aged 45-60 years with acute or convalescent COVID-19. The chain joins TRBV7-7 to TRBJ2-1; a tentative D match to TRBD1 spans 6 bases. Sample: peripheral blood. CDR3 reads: CASSPRDKTNNEQFF. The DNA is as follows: TGTGCTAGCAGCCCCCGGGACAAGACCAACAATGAGCAGTTCTTC.